This T cell receptor (beta chain) was captured by sequencing in a study of identical twins. The germline V gene has CDR1 LGHNA and CDR2 YSLEER. This CDR3 region has 15 residues. The ends were cut back, 0 bases at V and 3 bases at J, with 11 bases in the middle. TCRdb reanalysed the 5' RACE reads using MiXCR and keeps one entry per CDR3 protein. The sample lists approximately 190,000 distinct CDR3 sequences; about a sixth were seen once. This sample also appeared in a second study, on T cells expressing NK-cell markers. That study reports: Only alpha-beta TCR T cells were sorted in several experiments, using an anti-gamma-delta TCR antibody.

The sequencing sample was made of CD8+ T cells sorted from blood. This sequence joins TRBV4-3 and TRBJ2-5, with a possible D match to TRBD1 (5 bases). The source is a woman aged 18-35 years in good health. The CDR3 protein is CASSQDGANEETQYF. The CDR3 nucleotides are TGCGCCAGCAGCCAAGATGGGGCAAACGAAGAGACCCAGTACTTC.